This T cell receptor beta chain is from a study of identical twins. cDNA molecules carried unique molecular identifiers, and template switching added a universal primer site. Each CDR3 protein is one row after TCRdb ran MiXCR on the 5' RACE reads. Among approximately 550,000 distinct CDR3 sequences listed, approximately 20% were seen once. Findings of the study overall: Cord blood beta clonotypes that were abundant carried fewer insertions, and memory repertoires showed no such trend. Out-of-frame alpha sequences shared by twins showed excess low generation probability. Models predicted less out-of-frame TCR alpha sharing in monozygotic twins than was found.

A word on this clonotype: The antigen remains unidentified.

V lost 1 base and J lost 7; bases outside the gene matches: 7. Germline V gene data show CDR1 as SGHRS and CDR2 as YFSETQ. The CDR3 has 16 residues. These data were likewise used in another study, on yellow fever vaccine responses in identical twins.

The rearrangement joins TRBV5-1 to TRBJ2-1, with 11 positions matching TRBD2. The clonotype originates from a woman aged 18-29 years in good health. Sequenced material: CD4+ T cells sorted from blood. CDR3 bases: TGCGCCAGCAGCTTGTATGGTAGCGGGGGGGATAATGAGCAGTTCTTC. Translated, it gives CASSLYGSGGDNEQFF.